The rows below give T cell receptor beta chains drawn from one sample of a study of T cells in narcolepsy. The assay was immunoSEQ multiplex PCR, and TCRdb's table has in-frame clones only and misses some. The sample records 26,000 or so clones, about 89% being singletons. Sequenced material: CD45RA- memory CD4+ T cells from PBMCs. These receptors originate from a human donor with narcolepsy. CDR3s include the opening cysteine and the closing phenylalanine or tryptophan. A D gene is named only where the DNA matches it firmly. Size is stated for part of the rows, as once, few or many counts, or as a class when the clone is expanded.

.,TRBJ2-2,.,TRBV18,TGTGCCAGCTCACCCCGAAGAGCCAGCACTACGAACACCGGGGAGCTGTTTTTT,CASSPRRASTTNTGELFF
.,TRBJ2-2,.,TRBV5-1,TGCGCCAGCAGCTTCCGGGGTTGGAACACCGGGGAGCTGTTTTTT,CASSFRGWNTGELFF
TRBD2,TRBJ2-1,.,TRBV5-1,TGCGCCAGCAGCTTGGCCGGTAGCGGGGCTACGAATGAGCAGTTCTTC,CASSLAGSGATNEQFF
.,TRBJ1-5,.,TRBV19,TGTGCCAGTAGTCGCCTGCAGGGACCTAGCAATCAGCCCCAGCATTTT,CASSRLQGPSNQPQHF
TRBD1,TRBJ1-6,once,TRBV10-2,TGCGCCAGCAGGGCAACACAGGGGTCCTCACCCCTCCACTTT,CASRATQGSSPLHF
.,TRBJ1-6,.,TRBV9,TGTGCCAGCAGCGTAGGAACCAGCTGGGGGGGCGCGGATTCACCCCTCCACTTT,CASSVGTSWGGADSPLHF
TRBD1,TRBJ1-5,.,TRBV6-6,TGTGCCAGCAGGTTACAGGGGGATCAGCCCCAGCATTTT,CASRLQGDQPQHF
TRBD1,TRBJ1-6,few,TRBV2,TGTGCCTCAGCTAGGGACAGAAAAAATTCACCCCTCCACTTT,CASARDRKNSPLHF
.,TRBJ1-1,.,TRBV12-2,TGTGCAAGTCGCTTAGAACGTCGGGGTAACACTGAAGCTTTCTTT,CASRLERRGNTEAFF
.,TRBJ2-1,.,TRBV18,TGTGCCAGCTCACCGAACCATGAGCAGTTCTTC,CASSPNHEQFF
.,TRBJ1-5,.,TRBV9,TGTGCCAGCAGCCCAGACATAAACAATCAGCCCCAGCATTTT,CASSPDINNQPQHF
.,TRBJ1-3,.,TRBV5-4,TGTGCCAGCAGCTTAGCCAGCTCTGGAAACACCATATATTTT,CASSLASSGNTIYF
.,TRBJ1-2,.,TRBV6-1,TGTGCCAGCAGGGAACAGGCGTCCTATGGCTACACCTTC,CASREQASYGYTF
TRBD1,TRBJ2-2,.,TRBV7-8,TGTGCCAGCAGCTGGGACAGGACCGGGGAGCTGTTTTTT,CASSWDRTGELFF
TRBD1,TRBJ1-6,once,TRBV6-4,TGTGCCAGCAGGACAGGGGTCGGCTCACCCCTCCACTTT,CASRTGVGSPLHF
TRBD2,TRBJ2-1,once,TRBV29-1,TGCAGCGTGGATCGGGGGGGTGGCAATGAGCAGTTCTTC,CSVDRGGGNEQFF
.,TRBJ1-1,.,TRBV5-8,TGTGCCAGCAGCTTTCAGCTACCGCGGGGCACTGAAGCTTTCTTT,CASSFQLPRGTEAFF
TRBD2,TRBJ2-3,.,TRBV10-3,TGTGCCATCAGGGCGCGGGGGGAGACAGATACGCAGTATTTT,CAIRARGETDTQYF
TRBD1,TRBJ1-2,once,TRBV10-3,TGTGCCATCAGTGAGTCGGTCTGGGACAGGGTGCCGGGCTACACCTTC,CAISESVWDRVPGYTF
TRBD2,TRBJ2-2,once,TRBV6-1,TGTGCCAGCAGTGAAGGTCGGGGCGGGGGGCTGTTTTTT,CASSEGRGGGLFF
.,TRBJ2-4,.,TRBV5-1,TGCGCCAGCAGCTTCCCCCCACGGGTTATAGCCAAAAACATTCAGTACTTC,CASSFPPRVIAKNIQYF
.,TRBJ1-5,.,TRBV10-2,TGCGCCAGCAATCCAGGGAATAGCAATCAGCCCCAGCATTTT,CASNPGNSNQPQHF
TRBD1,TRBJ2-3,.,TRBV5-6,TGTGCCAGCAGGTGGGGGCGGTCCGGGACAGTAACAGATACGCAGTATTTT,CASRWGRSGTVTDTQYF
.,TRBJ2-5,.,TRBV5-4,TGTGCCAGCAGTTTTCTCTCAGGCCAAGAGACCCAGTACTTC,CASSFLSGQETQYF
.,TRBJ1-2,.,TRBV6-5,TGTGCCAGCAGTTACCGCCGGGGGGCAAACTATGGCTACACCTTC,CASSYRRGANYGYTF
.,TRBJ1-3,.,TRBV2,TGTGCCAGCGCCCTAGAGGGCTCTGGAAACACCATATATTTT,CASALEGSGNTIYF
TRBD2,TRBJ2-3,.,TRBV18,TGTGCCAGCTCACCGCCCCGACTAGCGGGGGTCACAGATACGCAGTATTTT,CASSPPRLAGVTDTQYF
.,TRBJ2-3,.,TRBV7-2,TGTGCCAGCAGCTTAGGGGCCGGAGTACCTAGCACAGATACGCAGTATTTT,CASSLGAGVPSTDTQYF
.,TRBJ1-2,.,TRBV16,TGTGCCAGCAGCCAACAGGGCCTCCTCTTC,CASSQQGLLF
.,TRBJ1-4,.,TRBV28,TGTGCCAGCAGAACCGGGACGAGGATAGTTGGTGAAAAACTGTTTTTT,CASRTGTRIVGEKLFF
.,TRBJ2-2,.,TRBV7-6,TGTGCCAGCAGCTCAGGACTACCCGGGGAGCTGTTTTTT,CASSSGLPGELFF
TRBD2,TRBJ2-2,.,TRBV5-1,TGCGCCAGCAGCTGGACCGGGACTAGCGGGGGGGCCGTGTTGGGCACCGGGGAGCTGTTTTTT,CASSWTGTSGGAVLGTGELFF
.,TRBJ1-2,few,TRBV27,TGTGCCAGCAGTCTCACAGTAGCTAACTATGGCTACACCTTC,CASSLTVANYGYTF
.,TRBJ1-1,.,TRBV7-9,TGTGCCAGCAGCGTGCCGGGGGCCCAACTGAACACTGAAGCTTTCTTT,CASSVPGAQLNTEAFF
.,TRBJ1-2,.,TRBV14,TGTGCCAGCAGCCTCGGGACGGACCTTTATGGCTACACCTTC,CASSLGTDLYGYTF
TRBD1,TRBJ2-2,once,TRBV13,TGTGCCAGCAGTTCACATTCCGGGACAGGCACCGGGGAGCTGTTTTTT,CASSSHSGTGTGELFF
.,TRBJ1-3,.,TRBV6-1,TGTGCCAGCAGTGAATGGGTGGGAGGAAACACCATATATTTT,CASSEWVGGNTIYF
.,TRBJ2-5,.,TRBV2,TGTGCCAGCAGTGTGGACCTCGGGGAGACCCAGTACTTC,CASSVDLGETQYF
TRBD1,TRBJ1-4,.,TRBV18,TGTGCCAGCTCACCGACAGGGTGGGGTGAAAAACTGTTTTTT,CASSPTGWGEKLFF
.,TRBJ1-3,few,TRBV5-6,TGTGCCAGCAGCTTGGACAGGAGAGGTTTGAACACCATATATTTT,CASSLDRRGLNTIYF